What follows are 20 T cell receptor beta chains derived from one specimen sequenced in a study of T cell responses to AZD1222 COVID-19 vaccine. Data came from immunoSEQ multiplex PCR; TCRdb stores just in-frame clones and leaves some out. The table includes about 160,000 clones, about 91% detected once. Sequenced material: peripheral blood, taken on day 0 of MenACWY control vaccination. The receptors originated from an adult in good health.

This chain joins TRBV13 and TRBJ2-3; 9 bases align to TRBD2. The germline CDR1 and CDR2 sequences are PRHDT and FYEKMQ (reference sequence). The CDR3 runs 15 residues. Trimming removed 4 bases from V and 2 bases from J; junction bases left unmatched: 4. The CDR3 nucleotides are TGTGCCAGCAGCTGGCTAGCGGGAAACACAGATACGCAGTATTTT. It specifies CASSWLAGNTDTQYF. The variable domain in full, with the rest retrieved from reference TRBV13 and TRBJ2-3, is AAGVIQSPRHLIKEKRETATLKCYPIPRHDTVYWYQQGPGQDPQFLISFYEKMQSDKGSIPDRFSAQQFSDYHSELNMSSLELGDSALYFCASSWLAGNTDTQYFGPGTRLTVL.

V and J are TRBV7-9 and TRBJ1-6; D not resolved. The germline CDR1 and CDR2 sequences are SEHNR and FQNEAQ (reference sequence). V lost 8 bases to trimming and J lost 0 bases, with 8 bases between them. The CDR3 runs to 14 residues. CDR3 nucleotide sequence: TGTGCCAGCCAAAGGAGCTCCTATAATTCACCCCTCCACTTT. It yields the protein CASQRSSYNSPLHF.

The gene calls are TRBV7-8 and TRBJ1-5; perhaps TRBD1 as D (5 bases). Trimming pared 1 base from V and 7 bases from J, leaving 11 bases between. The CDR3 loop spans 14 amino acids. Per the germline V gene, CDR1 is SGHVS and CDR2 is FQNEAQ. As DNA, the CDR3 is TGTGCCAGCAGCTTAGTTGGGGGAAGACAGCCCCAGCATTTT. Translation: CASSLVGGRQPQHF.

CDR3 DNA: TGTGCCAGCAGTTTATGGGGGGGCAGCACGAACACCGGGGAGCTGTTTTTT. Its protein is CASSLWGGSTNTGELFF. The chain couples TRBV27 to TRBJ2-2, with a tentative D call TRBD2 (7 bases). Germline V gene sequence: CDR1 MNHEY, CDR2 SMNVEV (reference sequence). V was shortened by 1 base and J by 0 bases, with 12 bases between the two germline ends. CDR3 length: 17 residues.

This chain joins TRBV5-1 and TRBJ2-3; D not resolved. CDR1 and CDR2 from the germline V gene are SGHRS and YFSETQ. V lost 2 bases and J lost 0, with 7 bases in between. This CDR3 has 14 amino acids. CDR3 DNA sequence: TGCGCCAGCAGCTTAATCGGAAGCACAGATACGCAGTATTTT. Protein: CASSLIGSTDTQYF.

V and J are TRBV27 and TRBJ2-7, with D uncertain. CDR3 length: 16 residues. Germline values: CDR1 MNHEY, CDR2 SMNVEV (reference sequence). The ends were cut back, 0 bases at V and 5 bases at J, with 17 bases in the middle. CDR3 nucleotide sequence: TGTGCCAGCAGTTTATCGATAGCAGGCAACGGCCACGAGCAGTACTTC. It is translated as CASSLSIAGNGHEQYF.

This sequence joins TRBV18 and TRBJ1-2, with D possibly being TRBD1 (6 bases). V was shortened by 3 bases and J by 4 bases, with 15 bases between the two germline ends. In germline, CDR1 is KGHSH, CDR2 LQKENI. CDR3 length: 15 amino acids. CDR3 residues: CASSPFSGHSYGYTF. In DNA, the CDR3 is TGTGCCAGCTCACCTTTCTCGGGACATAGCTATGGCTACACCTTC.

The chain carries TRBV6-4 and TRBJ2-1; TRBD2 matches 10 bases. V lost 6 bases, J lost 9 bases, and 11 bases stayed unmatched. Germline V gene lookup returns CDR1 MRHNA and CDR2 SNTAGT. The CDR3 has 15 amino acids. In DNA, the CDR3 is TGTGCCAGCAGCCCCCTAGCGGGGGCCTACGGTGAGCAGTTCTTC. It codes for CASSPLAGAYGEQFF.

This sequence joins TRBV2 and TRBJ2-2; D call uncertain. Trimming took 11 bases from V and 0 from J, leaving 13 bases between them. This CDR3 is 14 amino acids long. Germline V gives CDR1 SNHLY, CDR2 FYNNEI. CDR3 in DNA: TGTGCCGGGAAAGGCCGTTCGAACACCGGGGAGCTGTTTTTT. Protein sequence: CAGKGRSNTGELFF.

The V and J genes are TRBV7-6 and TRBJ1-1; no definite D call. Trimming cost V 1 base and J 5 bases, with 11 bases left between them. CDR3 length: 14 residues. Looked up from germline, CDR1 is SGHVS and CDR2 is FNYEAQ. DNA of the CDR3: TGTGCCAGCAGCTTAGGCGGGCAGCAGACTGAAGCTTTCTTT. Translating gives CASSLGGQQTEAFF.

The chain recombines TRBV6-2 or TRBV6-3 with TRBJ1-4; D is unclear. This CDR3 is built from 11 residues. V was pared by 2 bases and J by 10 bases, with 5 bases between. Germline CDR1 and CDR2: MNHEY and SVGEGT. DNA of the CDR3: TGTGCCAGCAGTTACGGTGCAAAACTGTTTTTT. This sequence encodes CASSYGAKLFF.

The V gene is TRBV7-9, the J gene TRBJ2-3; D might be TRBD2 (6 bases). The CDR3 consists of 15 residues. V gave up 3 bases and J gave up 4 bases, with 14 bases separating them. Germline CDR1 and CDR2: SEHNR and FQNEAQ (reference sequence). CDR3 amino acids: CASSLTGGGADTQYF. The CDR3 DNA reads as TGTGCCAGCAGCTTGACCGGGGGAGGCGCAGATACGCAGTATTTT.

The rearrangement joins TRBV5-1 to TRBJ1-1, with 8 nucleotides matching TRBD1. This CDR3 has 16 residues. CDR1 SGHRS and CDR2 YFSETQ come from the germline V gene. J gave up 1 base and V 2 bases, and 7 bases lay outside the gene matches. The CDR3 nucleotides are TGCGCCAGCAGCTTAGACTTCAGGGGGCCGAACACTGAAGCTTTCTTT. The encoded protein is CASSLDFRGPNTEAFF.

This sequence joins TRBV7-2 and TRBJ1-1; D call uncertain. Trimming removed 2 bases from V and 0 bases from J, with 10 bases in between. The CDR3 covers 15 residues. The germline CDR1 and CDR2 sequences are SGHTA and FQGNSA. The CDR3 DNA reads as TGTGCCAGCAGCTTATACGGCACTATGAACACTGAAGCTTTCTTT. It translates to CASSLYGTMNTEAFF.

This sequence joins TRBV19 and TRBJ2-1, with D perhaps TRBD1 (6 bases). CDR1 LNHDA and CDR2 SQIVND come from the germline V gene (reference sequence). Trimming shortened V by 3 bases and J by 4 bases, and 10 bases separated the two germline ends. The CDR3 loop spans 14 amino acids. The CDR3, as DNA: TGTGCCAGTAGTATGACGGGGACATACAATGAGCAGTTCTTC. It codes for CASSMTGTYNEQFF.

The rearrangement links TRBV3-1 (or the pseudogene TRBV3-2) to TRBJ1-5; D gene unclear. This CDR3 contains 13 residues. The germline gives CDR1 LGHDT, CDR2 YNNKEL (reference sequence). Trimming took 2 bases from V and 5 from J, leaving 7 bases between them. CDR3 nucleotide sequence: TGTGCCAGCAGCCAACTACTAGATCAGCCCCAGCATTTT. It is translated as CASSQLLDQPQHF.

V is TRBV7-3 and J is TRBJ2-4, with TRBD2 identical over 11 bases. Germline V lookup: CDR1 SGHTA, CDR2 FQGTGA. Trimming removed 4 bases from V and 1 base from J; junction bases left unmatched: 3. The CDR3 length is 16 residues. CDR3 DNA: TGTGCCAGCAGCTCTACTAGCGGGAGTGCCAAAAACATTCAGTACTTC. The encoded protein is CASSSTSGSAKNIQYF.

The V gene is TRBV9, the J gene TRBJ1-1; no definite D call. Germline CDR1 SGDLS, CDR2 YYNGEE. V lost 2 bases, J lost 2 bases, and 13 bases lay in between. The CDR3 covers 15 residues. This CDR3 reads CASSVSWGANTEAFF. CDR3 DNA sequence: TGTGCCAGCAGCGTCTCCTGGGGAGCAAACACTGAAGCTTTCTTT.

V is TRBV4-3 and J is TRBJ2-2, with TRBD1 as a possible D gene (6 bases). Germline CDR1 and CDR2: LGHNA and YSLEER. CDR3 length equals 16 residues. V lost 0 bases and J lost 5, with 13 bases in between. CDR3 DNA: TGCGCCAGCAGCCAAGAGGTTCGTCAGGGGACCGGGGAGCTGTTTTTT. This codes for CASSQEVRQGTGELFF.

V gene TRBV14 combines with J gene TRBJ2-1, with D perhaps being TRBD1 or TRBD2 (5 bases each). The CDR3 loop spans 16 amino acids. Germline V gene lookup returns CDR1 SGHDN and CDR2 FVKESK. Trimming stripped 0 bases from V and 7 bases from J, with 16 bases between. CDR3 residues: CASSQDGAPTRNEQFF. The CDR3, as DNA: TGTGCCAGCAGCCAAGACGGGGCCCCTACGAGGAATGAGCAGTTCTTC.